This T cell receptor (beta chain) was sequenced for a study of beta chain features in type 1 diabetes. Broader study findings: TCRB CDR3 length was moderately but significantly reduced in all four CD4+ subsets of Type 1 diabetes patients.

Of note for this clone: Its antigen is not identified.

The V and J ends lost 7 bases and 7 bases respectively, with 7 bases between them. Per the germline V gene, CDR1 is MNHNS and CDR2 is SASEGT. This CDR3 is built from 11 residues. Expressed TCRB transcripts were sequenced, since all the RNA that had been isolated was reverse transcribed. The protocol was immunoSEQ multiplex PCR, while the TCRdb copy is restricted to in-frame clones and leaves out a portion. The profile shows some 660,000 clones, 11% to 15% of them singletons. Sequenced input: naive CD4+ T cells from blood. This TCR derives from a young man with type 1 diabetes. The chain uses TRBV6-1 and TRBJ2-2; D unresolved. CDR3 in DNA: TGTGCCAGCATTGGCCTCGGGGAGCTGTTTTTT. Protein product: CASIGLGELFF.